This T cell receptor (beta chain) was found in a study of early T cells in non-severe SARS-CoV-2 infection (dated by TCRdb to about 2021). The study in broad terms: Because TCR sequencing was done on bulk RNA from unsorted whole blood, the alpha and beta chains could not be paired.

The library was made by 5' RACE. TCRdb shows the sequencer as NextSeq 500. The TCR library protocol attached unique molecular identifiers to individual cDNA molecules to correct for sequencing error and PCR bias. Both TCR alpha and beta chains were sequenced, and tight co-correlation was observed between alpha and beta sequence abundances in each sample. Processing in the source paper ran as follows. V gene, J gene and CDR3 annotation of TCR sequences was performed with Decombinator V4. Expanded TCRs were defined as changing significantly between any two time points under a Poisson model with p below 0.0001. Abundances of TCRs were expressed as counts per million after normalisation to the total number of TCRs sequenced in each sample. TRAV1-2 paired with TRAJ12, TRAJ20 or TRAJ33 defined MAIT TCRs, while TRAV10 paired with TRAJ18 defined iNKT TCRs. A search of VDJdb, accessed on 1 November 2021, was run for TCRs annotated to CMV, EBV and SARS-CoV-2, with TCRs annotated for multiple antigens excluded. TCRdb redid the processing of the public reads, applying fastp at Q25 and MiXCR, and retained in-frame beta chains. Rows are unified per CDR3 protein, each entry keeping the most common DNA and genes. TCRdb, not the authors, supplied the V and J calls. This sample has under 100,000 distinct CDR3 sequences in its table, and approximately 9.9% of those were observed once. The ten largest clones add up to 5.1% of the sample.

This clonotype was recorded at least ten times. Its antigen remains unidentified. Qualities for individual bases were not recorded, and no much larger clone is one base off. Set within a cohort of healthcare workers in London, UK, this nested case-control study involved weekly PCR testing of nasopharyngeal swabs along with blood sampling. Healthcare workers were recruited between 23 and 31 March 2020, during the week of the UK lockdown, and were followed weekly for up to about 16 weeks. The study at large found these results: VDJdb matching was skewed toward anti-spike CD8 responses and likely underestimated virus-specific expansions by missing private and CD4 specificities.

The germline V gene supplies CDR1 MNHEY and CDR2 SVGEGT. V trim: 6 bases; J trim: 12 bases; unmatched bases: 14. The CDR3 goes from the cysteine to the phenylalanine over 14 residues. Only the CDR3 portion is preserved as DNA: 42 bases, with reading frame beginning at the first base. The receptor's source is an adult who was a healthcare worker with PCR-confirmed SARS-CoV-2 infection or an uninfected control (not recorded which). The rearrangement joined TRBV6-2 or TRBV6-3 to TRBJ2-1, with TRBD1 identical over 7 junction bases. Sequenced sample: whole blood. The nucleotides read TGTGCCAGCAGAATCGGGACAGTCCTTCGTGGGCAGTTCTTC. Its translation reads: CASRIGTVLRGQFF.